A selection of T cell receptor beta chains follows, all from one sample in a study of T-cell memory formation after mild COVID-19. TCRdb re-called the 5' RACE reads with MiXCR, one entry per CDR3 protein. This sample has around 320,000 distinct CDR3 sequences, with 13% to 15% found just once. What was sequenced was PBMCs or a T cell subset sorted from them (not recorded which). The receptors were gathered from a man aged 18 to 35 who had mild COVID-19 (a few samples of this study predate the infection). Cell type and time point are not known. Each CDR3 is given with its conserved first and last residue. Each record gives: J gene, D gene, V gene, clone size, CDR3 DNA, CDR3 protein. A D gene is named only where the DNA matches it firmly. Expanded clones are given a class, and other clones once, few, many or no size at all.

>TRBJ2-2|TRBD1|TRBV11-2|-
TGTGCCAGCAGCTGGACAGGGGGCCACCGGGAGCTGTTTTTT
CASSWTGGHRELFF
>TRBJ2-3|-|TRBV29-1|few
TGCAGCGTTGATGGCAGAGGAACAGATACGCAGTATTTT
CSVDGRGTDTQYF
>TRBJ2-7|-|TRBV29-1|-
TGCAGCGTTGAATTTGGACCTTACGAGCAGTACTTC
CSVEFGPYEQYF
>TRBJ1-6|TRBD1|TRBV28|-
TGTGCCAGCGCCGGGACAGGGAGCTCCTATAATTCACCCCTCCACTTT
CASAGTGSSYNSPLHF
>TRBJ1-5|-|TRBV5-1|-
TGCGCCAGCAGCCCCATGGGTGATAGCAATCAGCCCCAGCATTTT
CASSPMGDSNQPQHF
>TRBJ1-1|TRBD1|TRBV12-3/TRBV12-4|few
TGTGCCAGCAGTTTAAGTTTTTCCGGGACAGGGCAATCCACTGAAGCTTTCTTT
CASSLSFSGTGQSTEAFF
>TRBJ2-2|-|TRBV4-3|many
TGCGCCAGCAGCCCTCAGACGCTGACCGGGGAGCTGTTTTTT
CASSPQTLTGELFF
>TRBJ1-5|-|TRBV6-5|-
TGTGCCAGCAGTTTAAGGGGAATTAGCAATCAGCCCCAGCATTTT
CASSLRGISNQPQHF
>TRBJ2-5|-|TRBV18|few
TGTGCCAGCTCCCCGAATATCGGGGAAGAGACCCAGTACTTC
CASSPNIGEETQYF
>TRBJ2-7|-|TRBV5-1|few
TGCGCCAGCGCTGACGCGGGACAGTCTTACGAGCAGTACTTC
CASADAGQSYEQYF
>TRBJ2-5|-|TRBV7-9|few
TGTGCCAGCAGCTCGCCGGAACAGTCCCAAGAGACCCAGTACTTC
CASSSPEQSQETQYF
>TRBJ2-3|-|TRBV12-5|-
TGTGCTAGTGGTTTGGGGAGCACGCAGTATTTT
CASGLGSTQYF
>TRBJ1-1|-|TRBV29-1|many
TGCAGCGTTGAACCGAACACTGAAGCTTTCTTT
CSVEPNTEAFF
>TRBJ2-1|TRBD1|TRBV11-3|few
TGTGCCAGCAGCTTAGGTCGCAGGGGACAGGGAGAGGATGAGCAGTTCTTC
CASSLGRRGQGEDEQFF
>TRBJ1-2|-|TRBV7-2|few
TGTGCCAGCAGCTCCGCAGGGGCCGGCTATGGCTACACCTTC
CASSSAGAGYGYTF
>TRBJ1-1|-|TRBV29-1|-
TGCAGCTCCAGTCGGCAGGGGGAAGCTTTCTTT
CSSSRQGEAFF
>TRBJ2-7|-|TRBV6-5|-
TGTGCCAGCAGTCAAGGACAGTACTACGAGCAGTACTTC
CASSQGQYYEQYF
>TRBJ2-2|-|TRBV7-2|few
TGTGCCAGCAGCCGGACAACGAACACCGGGGAGCTGTTTTTT
CASSRTTNTGELFF
>TRBJ2-2|-|TRBV5-6|many
TGTGCCAGCAGCTTGGTCCAACGCAACACCGGGGAGCTGTTTTTT
CASSLVQRNTGELFF
>TRBJ1-1|-|TRBV29-1|-
TGCAGCGTTCAAAGTTTACTTGAAGCTTTCTTT
CSVQSLLEAFF
>TRBJ1-1|-|TRBV7-2|-
TGTGCCAGCAGCCCTGGGGGTCACACTGAAGCTTTCTTT
CASSPGGHTEAFF
>TRBJ1-1|TRBD1|TRBV20-1|-
TGCAGTTCCAGGGGGCTCCAGGACACTGAAGCTTTCTTT
CSSRGLQDTEAFF
>TRBJ2-2|-|TRBV12-3/TRBV12-4|-
TGTGCCAGCAGTTCCTTTGGGCCTTCCACCGGGGAGCTGTTTTTT
CASSSFGPSTGELFF
>TRBJ2-2|-|TRBV5-1|few
TGCGCCAGCAGCTTGGCCGAGGTCAGCAGAACCGGGGAGCTGTTTTTT
CASSLAEVSRTGELFF
>TRBJ2-7|-|TRBV10-3|few
TGTGCCATCAGTGATGGCAGGGCCCACGAGCAGTACTTC
CAISDGRAHEQYF
>TRBJ1-4|TRBD1|TRBV29-1|few
TGCAGCGCCTCAGGGGGGATAGCTAATGAAAAACTGTTTTTT
CSASGGIANEKLFF
>TRBJ2-3|-|TRBV11-3|few
TGTGCCAGCAGCTCCAGCAATACAGATACGCAGTATTTT
CASSSSNTDTQYF
>TRBJ1-2|TRBD1|TRBV12-3/TRBV12-4|many
TGTGCCAGCAGATCACAGGGGGCACAATATGGCTACACCTTC
CASRSQGAQYGYTF
>TRBJ1-1|-|TRBV6-6|-
TGTGCCAGCTCCAGGGACATCGAGGGAGCTTTCTTT
CASSRDIEGAFF
>TRBJ2-3|TRBD2|TRBV11-2|few
TGTGCCAGTAAGGGACTAGCCTACACAGATACGCAGTATTTT
CASKGLAYTDTQYF
>TRBJ2-3|-|TRBV28|many
TGTGCCAGCACCAGCTTCACAGATACGCAGTATTTT
CASTSFTDTQYF
>TRBJ1-2|-|TRBV30|-
TGTGCCTTACCTGGGGGGGGCTATGGCTACACCTTC
CALPGGGYGYTF
>TRBJ2-1|-|TRBV2|many
TGTGCCAGCATTGAGGGGGGCAATGAGCAGTTCTTC
CASIEGGNEQFF
>TRBJ2-2|-|TRBV7-3|-
TGTGCCAGCAGCTTATCTAGGGTGGCCGGGGAGCTGTTTTTT
CASSLSRVAGELFF
>TRBJ2-1|TRBD2|TRBV18|-
TGTGCCAGCTCAGCGACTAGCGGGGGGCTATACAATGAGCAGTTCTTC
CASSATSGGLYNEQFF
>TRBJ2-7|-|TRBV5-1|many
TGCGCCAGCAGCTTGACAGGGCCGTGGAACGAGCAGTACTTC
CASSLTGPWNEQYF
>TRBJ2-5|TRBD2|TRBV6-5|-
TGTGCCAGCAGTTCCCTAGGGGCGGGGGAAGAGACCCAGTACTTC
CASSSLGAGEETQYF
>TRBJ1-2|TRBD1|TRBV27|-
TGTGCCAGCAGTTCCCTAGCAGGGGGCCGTGGCTACACCTTC
CASSSLAGGRGYTF
>TRBJ1-1|-|TRBV25-1|few
TGTGCCAGCAGTGGGTGGAGGGGAGGCACTGAAGCTTTCTTT
CASSGWRGGTEAFF
>TRBJ1-5|-|TRBV15|many
TGTGCCACCAGCCGACCCCCCCTACAGGGAATAGGTCAGCCCCAGCATTTT
CATSRPPLQGIGQPQHF
>TRBJ2-1|-|TRBV6-5|few
TGTGCCAGCAGTTACGCGGGCTCCTACAATGAGCAGTTCTTC
CASSYAGSYNEQFF
>TRBJ2-7|-|TRBV5-1|few
TGCGCCAGCAGCCCGCTTCAGGGGGGGTACGAGCAGTACTTC
CASSPLQGGYEQYF
>TRBJ2-3|TRBD2|TRBV7-9|few
TGTGCCAGCAGCCAGCGGGGGGGAAGCACAGATACGCAGTATTTT
CASSQRGGSTDTQYF
>TRBJ1-1|-|TRBV30|-
TGTGCCTGGAGTAATTCTCGGCGCACTGAAGCTTTCTTT
CAWSNSRRTEAFF
>TRBJ2-1|-|TRBV2|few
TGTGCCAGTAACAGGGCAACCTACAATGAGCAGTTCTTC
CASNRATYNEQFF
>TRBJ2-3|-|TRBV2|many
TGTGCCAGCAAGGGGGTTAGATTCACAGATACGCAGTATTTT
CASKGVRFTDTQYF
>TRBJ2-3|-|TRBV7-6|few
TGTGCCAGCAGCTCCCGCCTAACAGATACGCAGTATTTT
CASSSRLTDTQYF
>TRBJ2-3|-|TRBV19|-
TGTGCCAGTAGGAAGCAGGGGACAGATACGCAGTATTTT
CASRKQGTDTQYF
>TRBJ2-7|TRBD1|TRBV9|-
TGTGCCAGCAGCGTAGCGGGACAGGGAAGTGGTGAGCAGTACTTC
CASSVAGQGSGEQYF
>TRBJ2-2|-|TRBV11-3|-
TGTGCCAGCAGCCCCGGGGACGGATGGGGCACCGGGGAGCTGTTTTTT
CASSPGDGWGTGELFF
>TRBJ1-1|-|TRBV6-5|few
TGTGCCAGCAGACTATACCCCGGGACAAACGAAGCTTTCTTT
CASRLYPGTNEAFF
>TRBJ2-3|-|TRBV12-3/TRBV12-4|-
TGTGCCAGCAGTGAAACCGAGATTACAGATACGCAGTATTTT
CASSETEITDTQYF
>TRBJ2-5|TRBD1|TRBV4-1|-
TGCGCCAGCAGCCACCCCGCGAGGGGGCGCTTGGAAGAGACCCAGTACTTC
CASSHPARGRLEETQYF
>TRBJ2-1|-|TRBV6-2/TRBV6-3|many
TGTGCCAGCAGTTACTCGAGAGGATACAATGAGCAGTTCTTC
CASSYSRGYNEQFF
>TRBJ1-1|-|TRBV7-9|many
TGTGCCAGCAGCTTCCAGGGGCGAACGACTGAAGCTTTCTTT
CASSFQGRTTEAFF
>TRBJ2-1|-|TRBV6-4|-
TGTGCCAGCAGTGACCAGAACAGGGGAGGGTTATACAATGAGCAGTTCTTC
CASSDQNRGGLYNEQFF
>TRBJ2-3|TRBD1|TRBV11-2|-
TGTGCCAGCAGCTCCCTAGGGGGCCCAGATACGCAGTATTTT
CASSSLGGPDTQYF
>TRBJ2-5|TRBD2|TRBV4-1|-
TGCGCCAGCAGCCAACCCTCTACCGCGGGGGAAGAGACCCAGTACTTC
CASSQPSTAGEETQYF
>TRBJ2-5|TRBD2|TRBV7-2|-
TGTGCCAGCAGCGTAGGACTAGGGGCCCAAGAGACCCAGTACTTC
CASSVGLGAQETQYF
>TRBJ2-7|-|TRBV6-1|-
TGTGCCAGCAGTGAACCGCCGGACTACGAGCAGTACTTC
CASSEPPDYEQYF